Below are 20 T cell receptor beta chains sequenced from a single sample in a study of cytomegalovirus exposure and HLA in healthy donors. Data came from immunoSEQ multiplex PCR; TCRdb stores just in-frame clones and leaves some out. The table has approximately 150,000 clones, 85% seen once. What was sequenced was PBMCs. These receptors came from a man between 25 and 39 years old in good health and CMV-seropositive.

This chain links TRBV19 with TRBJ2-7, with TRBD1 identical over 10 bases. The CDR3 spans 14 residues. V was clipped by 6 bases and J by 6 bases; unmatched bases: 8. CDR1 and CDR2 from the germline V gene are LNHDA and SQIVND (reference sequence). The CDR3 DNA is TGTGCCAGTAGACCGGGACAGGGGACGGGCGAGCAGTACTTC. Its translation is CASRPGQGTGEQYF.

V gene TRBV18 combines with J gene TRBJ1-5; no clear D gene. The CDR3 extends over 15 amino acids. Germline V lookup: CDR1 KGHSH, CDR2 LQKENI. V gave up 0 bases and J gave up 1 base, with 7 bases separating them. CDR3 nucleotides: TGTGCCAGCTCACCACCTTCGGTAAGCAATCAGCCCCAGCATTTT. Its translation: CASSPPSVSNQPQHF.

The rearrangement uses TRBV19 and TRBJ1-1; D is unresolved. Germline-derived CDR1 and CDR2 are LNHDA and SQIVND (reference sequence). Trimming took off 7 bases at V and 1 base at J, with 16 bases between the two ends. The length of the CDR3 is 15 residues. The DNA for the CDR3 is TGTGCCAGTAACCTCTCCCCAGGCACGAACACTGAAGCTTTCTTT. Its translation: CASNLSPGTNTEAFF.

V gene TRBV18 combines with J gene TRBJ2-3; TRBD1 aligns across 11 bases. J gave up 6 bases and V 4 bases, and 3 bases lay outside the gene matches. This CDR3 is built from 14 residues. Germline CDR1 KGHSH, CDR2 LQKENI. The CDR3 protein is CASSRGQGVDTQYF. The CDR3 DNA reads TGTGCCAGCTCACGGGGACAGGGGGTGGATACGCAGTATTTT.

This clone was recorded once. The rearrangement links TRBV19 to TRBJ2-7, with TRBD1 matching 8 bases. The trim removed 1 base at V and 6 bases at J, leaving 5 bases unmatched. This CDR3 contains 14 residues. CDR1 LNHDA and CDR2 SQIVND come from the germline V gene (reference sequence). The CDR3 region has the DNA TGTGCCAGTAGTATAGGGACAGGGCCCCGCGAGCAGTACTTC. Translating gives CASSIGTGPREQYF.

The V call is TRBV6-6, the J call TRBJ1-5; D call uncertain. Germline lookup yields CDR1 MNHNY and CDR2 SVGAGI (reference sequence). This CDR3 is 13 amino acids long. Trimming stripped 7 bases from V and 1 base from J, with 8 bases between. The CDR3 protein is CASTRQSNQPQHF. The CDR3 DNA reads TGTGCCAGCACTAGGCAGAGCAATCAGCCCCAGCATTTT.

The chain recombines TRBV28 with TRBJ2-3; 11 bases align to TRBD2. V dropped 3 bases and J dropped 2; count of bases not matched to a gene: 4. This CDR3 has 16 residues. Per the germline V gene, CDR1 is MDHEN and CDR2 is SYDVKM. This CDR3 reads CASSLLAGGDTDTQYF. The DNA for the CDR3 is TGTGCCAGCAGTTTGTTAGCGGGGGGGGACACAGATACGCAGTATTTT.

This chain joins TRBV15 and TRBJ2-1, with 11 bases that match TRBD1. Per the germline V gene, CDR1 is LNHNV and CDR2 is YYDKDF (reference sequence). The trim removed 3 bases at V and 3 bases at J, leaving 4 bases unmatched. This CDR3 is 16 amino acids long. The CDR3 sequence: CATSRAGTGGYNEQFF. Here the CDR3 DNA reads TGTGCCACCAGCAGGGCCGGGACAGGGGGCTACAATGAGCAGTTCTTC. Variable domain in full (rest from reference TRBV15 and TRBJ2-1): DAMVIQNPRYQVTQFGKPVTLSCSQTLNHNVMYWYQQKSSQAPKLLFHYYDKDFNNEADTPDNFQSRRPNTSFCFLDIRSPGLGDTAMYLCATSRAGTGGYNEQFFGPGTRLTVL.

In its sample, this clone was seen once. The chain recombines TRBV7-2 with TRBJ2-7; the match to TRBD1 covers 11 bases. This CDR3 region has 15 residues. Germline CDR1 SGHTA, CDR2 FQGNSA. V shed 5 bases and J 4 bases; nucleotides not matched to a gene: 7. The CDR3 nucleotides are TGTGCCAGCAGCACCCGGACAGGGGGCGAATACGAGCAGTACTTC. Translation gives CASSTRTGGEYEQYF.

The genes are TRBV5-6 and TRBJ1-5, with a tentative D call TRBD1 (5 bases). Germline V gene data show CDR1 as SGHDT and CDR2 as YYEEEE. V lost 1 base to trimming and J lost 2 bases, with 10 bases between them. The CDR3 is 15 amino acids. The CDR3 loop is CASSLRLGGNQPQHF. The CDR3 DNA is TGTGCCAGCAGCTTGAGATTAGGGGGCAATCAGCCCCAGCATTTT.

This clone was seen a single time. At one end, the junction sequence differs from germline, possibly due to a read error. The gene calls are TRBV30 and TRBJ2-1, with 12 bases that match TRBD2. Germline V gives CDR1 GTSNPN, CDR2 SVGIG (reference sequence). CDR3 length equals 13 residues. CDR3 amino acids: CAWTGLAGQTSLF. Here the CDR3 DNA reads TGTGCCTGGACGGGACTAGCGGGCCAGACCTCCCTCTTC. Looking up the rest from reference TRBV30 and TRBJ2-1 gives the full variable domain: SQTIHQWPATLVQPVGSPLSLECTVEGTSNPNLYWYRQAAGRGLQLLFYSVGIGQISSEVPQNLSASRPQDRQFILSSKKLLLSDSGFYLCAWTGLAGQTSLFGPGTRLTVL.

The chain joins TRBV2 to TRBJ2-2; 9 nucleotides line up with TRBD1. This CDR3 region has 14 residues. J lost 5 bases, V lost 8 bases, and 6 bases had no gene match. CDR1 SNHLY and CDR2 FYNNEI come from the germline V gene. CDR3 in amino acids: CASQTGTGTGELFF. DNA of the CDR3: TGTGCCAGCCAAACCGGGACAGGGACCGGGGAGCTGTTTTTT. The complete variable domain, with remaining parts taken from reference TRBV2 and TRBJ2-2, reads EPEVTQTPSHQVTQMGQEVILRCVPISNHLYFYWYRQILGQKVEFLVSFYNNEISEKSEIFDDQFSVERPDGSNFTLKIRSTKLEDSAMYFCASQTGTGTGELFFGEGSRLTVL.

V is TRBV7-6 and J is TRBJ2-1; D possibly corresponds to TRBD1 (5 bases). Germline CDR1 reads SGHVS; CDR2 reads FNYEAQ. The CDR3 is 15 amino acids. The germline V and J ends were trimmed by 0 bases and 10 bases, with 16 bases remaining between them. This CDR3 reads CASSLAGLGSGEQFF. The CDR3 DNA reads TGTGCCAGCAGCTTAGCGGGGCTAGGTTCAGGCGAGCAGTTCTTC.

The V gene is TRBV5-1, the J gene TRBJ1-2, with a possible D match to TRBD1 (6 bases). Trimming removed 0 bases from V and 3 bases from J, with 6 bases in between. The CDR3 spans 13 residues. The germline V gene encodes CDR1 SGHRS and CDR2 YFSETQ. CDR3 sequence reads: CASSLDRDYGYTF. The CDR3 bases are TGCGCCAGCAGCTTGGACAGGGACTATGGCTACACCTTC. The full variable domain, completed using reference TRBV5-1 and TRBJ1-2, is KAGVTQTPRYLIKTRGQQVTLSCSPISGHRSVSWYQQTPGQGLQFLFEYFSETQRNKGNFPGRFSGRQFSNSRSEMNVSTLELGDSALYLCASSLDRDYGYTFGSGTRLTVV.

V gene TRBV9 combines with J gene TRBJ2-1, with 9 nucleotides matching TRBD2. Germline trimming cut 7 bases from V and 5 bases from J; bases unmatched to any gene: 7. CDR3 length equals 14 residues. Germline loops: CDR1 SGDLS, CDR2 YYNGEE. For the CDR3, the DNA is TGTGCCAGCGGTAGCGGGGGAGTCAACAATGAGCAGTTCTTC. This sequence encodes CASGSGGVNNEQFF. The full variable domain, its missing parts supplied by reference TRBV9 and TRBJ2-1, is DSGVTQTPKHLITATGQRVTLRCSPRSGDLSVYWYQQSLDQGLQFLIQYYNGEERAKGNILERFSAQQFPDLHSELNLSSLELGDSALYFCASGSGGVNNEQFFGPGTRLTVL.

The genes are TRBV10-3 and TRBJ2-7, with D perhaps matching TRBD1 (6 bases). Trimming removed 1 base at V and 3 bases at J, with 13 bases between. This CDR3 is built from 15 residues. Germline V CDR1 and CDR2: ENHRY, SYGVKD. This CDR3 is CAISELDSPNYEQYF. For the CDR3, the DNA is TGTGCCATCAGTGAGTTGGACAGCCCTAACTACGAGCAGTACTTC.

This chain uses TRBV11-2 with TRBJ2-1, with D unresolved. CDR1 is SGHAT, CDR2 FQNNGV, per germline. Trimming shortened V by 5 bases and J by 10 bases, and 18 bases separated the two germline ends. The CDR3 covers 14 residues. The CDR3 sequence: CASSPEVWKAEQFF. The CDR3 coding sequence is TGTGCCAGCAGCCCAGAGGTCTGGAAGGCGGAGCAGTTCTTC. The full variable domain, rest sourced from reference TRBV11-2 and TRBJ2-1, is EAGVAQSPRYKIIEKRQSVAFWCNPISGHATLYWYQQILGQGPKLLIQFQNNGVVDDSQLPKDRFSAERLKGVDSTLKIQPAKLEDSAVYLCASSPEVWKAEQFFGPGTRLTVL.

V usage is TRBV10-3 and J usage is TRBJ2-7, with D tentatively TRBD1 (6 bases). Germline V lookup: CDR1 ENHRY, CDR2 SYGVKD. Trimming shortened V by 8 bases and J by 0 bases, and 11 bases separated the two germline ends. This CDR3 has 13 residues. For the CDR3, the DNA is TGTGCCATCTCCTGGGACAACTCCTACGAGCAGTACTTC. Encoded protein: CAISWDNSYEQYF.

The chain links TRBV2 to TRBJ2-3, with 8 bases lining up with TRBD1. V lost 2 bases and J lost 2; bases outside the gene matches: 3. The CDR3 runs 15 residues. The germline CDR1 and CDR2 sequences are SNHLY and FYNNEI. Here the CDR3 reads CASSERTGITDTQYF. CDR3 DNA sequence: TGTGCCAGCAGTGAACGGACAGGGATCACAGATACGCAGTATTTT.

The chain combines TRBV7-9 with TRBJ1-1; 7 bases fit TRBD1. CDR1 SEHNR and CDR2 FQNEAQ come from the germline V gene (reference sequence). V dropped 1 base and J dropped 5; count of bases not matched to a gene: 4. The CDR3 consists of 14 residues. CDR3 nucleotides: TGTGCCAGCAGCTTAGACAGGGGAGGAACTGAAGCTTTCTTT. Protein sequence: CASSLDRGGTEAFF.